The present entry profiles one TCR beta chain with its context. No antigen is known for it. Germline values: CDR1 SGHRS, CDR2 YFSETQ. This CDR3 comprises 14 residues. Trimming shortened V by 3 bases and J by 8 bases, and 17 bases separated the two germline ends. The source of the sample is a study of blood T cells in healthy people across ages. Overall study findings and caveats: It was the long-lived donors that had more naive CD4+ cells and higher diversity than aged donors. The study lacked donor CMV status, which possibly confounded expanded clonotype changes.

The use of a sample-barcoded 5' primer and a J-beta primer mix characterized a second PCR of roughly 6 to 11 cycles. A 12-random-nucleotide template-switch adaptor tagged each cDNA molecule. MiXCR was run by TCRdb on the 5' RACE reads, yielding one entry per CDR3 protein. This sample has more than 900,000 distinct CDR3 sequences, with about 27% found just once. The same data also went into a second study, on T cells of mothers and their children.

The TCR was taken from a woman between 40 and 50 years old in good health. The material sequenced was blood. The chain combines TRBV5-1 with TRBJ1-1, with TRBD1 as a possible D gene (6 bases). DNA of the CDR3: TGCGCCAGCAGCTCCCGGGACACCCGACGGGAAGCTTTCTTT. This encodes CASSSRDTRREAFF.